One and the same sample provided the 21 T cell receptor beta chains below, sequenced in a study of T-cell reconstitution after alpha-beta-depleted transplantation in children. Unique molecular identifiers were used in preparing the TCRbeta library. TCRdb fed the PCR reads into MiXCR, producing one record per CDR3 protein. The data show 200,000 to 250,000 distinct CDR3 sequences, approximately 10% seen once. Sample: PBMCs, taken before TCRalphabeta/CD19-depleted stem cell transplant. The receptors derive from a child under two years old with acute myeloid leukemia, due to receive a stem cell transplant.

The V and J genes are TRBV10-3 and TRBJ1-1; tentatively, D is TRBD1 (6 bases). The V end was cut by 11 bases, the J end by 0 bases, with 19 bases between. CDR1 is ENHRY, CDR2 SYGVKD, per germline. The CDR3 is made up of 15 amino acids. CDR3 sequence (DNA): TGTGCCCCCCCCGGACCTACAGGGATGAACACTGAAGCTTTCTTT. This translates into CAPPGPTGMNTEAFF.

This clonotype was recorded at least ten times. This chain uses TRBV6-5 with TRBJ2-1; D uncertain. V was shortened by 2 bases and J by 9 bases, with 8 bases between the two germline ends. The CDR3 covers 12 residues. From germline, CDR1 is MNHEY and CDR2 SVGAGI. The CDR3 loop is CASSYLSGEQFF. In nucleotides, the CDR3 is TGTGCCAGCAGTTACCTCAGTGGTGAGCAGTTCTTC.

As for this clonotype: A read error is possible here, since a much larger clone lies one base away. This chain links TRBV28 with TRBJ2-7; no clear D. The CDR3 consists of 11 residues. CDR1 is MDHEN and CDR2 is SYDVKM in the germline V gene. The CDR3 coding sequence is TGTGCCAGCAACACAAAATACGAGCAGTGCTTC. Translation gives CASNTKYEQCF.

With respect to this clonotype: Being one base from a much bigger clone, this may be a read error. A read error is likely, as this CDR3 ends without the conserved phenylalanine or tryptophan. The genes are TRBV5-6 and TRBJ2-1, with unresolved D. Germline V lookup: CDR1 SGHDT, CDR2 YYEEEE. The CDR3 is 14 amino acids. Trimming removed 0 bases at V and 3 bases at J, with 7 bases between. In nucleotides, the CDR3 is TGTGCCAGCAGCTTGGCCGCGGACTACAATGAGCAGTTCCTC. Residues: CASSLAADYNEQFL.

This clonotype was recorded at least ten times. The chain is built from TRBV7-8 and TRBJ2-7, with 12 bases identical to TRBD2. The germline V gene has CDR1 SGHVS and CDR2 FQNEAQ. Trimming cost V 6 bases and J 3 bases; bases outside gene matches: 6. There are 15 residues in the CDR3. CDR3 DNA sequence: TGTGCCAGCAGTCATTCTAGCGGGAGGGTCTACGAGCAGTACTTC. Its translation: CASSHSSGRVYEQYF.

This clonotype was recorded at least ten times. The chain combines TRBV5-1 with TRBJ2-1; D is uncertain. There are 16 residues in the CDR3. CDR1 is SGHRS and CDR2 is YFSETQ in the germline V gene. With 0 bases removed from V and 0 bases from J, the gap between germline ends came to 10 bases. The DNA of the CDR3 is TGCGCCAGCAGCTTGGACGTGGTCAGCTCCTACAATGAGCAGTTCTTC. It yields the protein CASSLDVVSSYNEQFF.

This clonotype was counted many times. This chain links TRBV27 with TRBJ2-6; weak D call: TRBD1 (5 bases). Germline loops: CDR1 MNHEY, CDR2 SMNVEV (reference sequence). This CDR3 contains 18 residues. V was cut by 3 bases and J by 0 bases, with 15 bases left in between. DNA of the CDR3: TGTGCCAGCAGTTTCTACCTACAGGTATCCTCTGGGGCCAACGTCCTGACTTTC. Amino acid sequence: CASSFYLQVSSGANVLTF.

This clonotype has a count of ten or more. The chain carries TRBV20-1 and TRBJ2-3, with TRBD2 identical over 13 bases. The CDR3 is 17 residues long. The germline gives CDR1 DFQATT, CDR2 SNEGSKA (reference sequence). Unmatched junction bases numbered 8, after V lost 1 base and J lost 4 bases. The CDR3 region is CSARARTSGSVADTQYF. The CDR3 DNA follows: TGCAGTGCTAGAGCCCGGACTAGCGGGAGTGTTGCAGATACGCAGTATTTT.

The sample holds many counts of this clonotype. The chain joins TRBV28 to TRBJ2-7; perhaps TRBD1 as D (7 bases). V dropped 5 bases and J dropped 4 bases, with 12 bases sitting between them. This CDR3 is 13 amino acids long. Germline-derived CDR1 and CDR2 are MDHEN and SYDVKM. This chain's CDR3 is CASSKTGRYEQYF. The CDR3 nucleotides are TGTGCCAGCAGTAAGACAGGGAGGTACGAGCAGTACTTC.

This clonotype showed up many times. The CDR3 loop reads CASGLQGGKQFF. In DNA, the CDR3 is TGTGCCAGCGGGCTACAGGGGGGGAAGCAGTTCTTC. The rearrangement links TRBV6-1 to TRBJ2-1, with D perhaps matching TRBD1 (8 bases). From germline, CDR1 is MNHNS and CDR2 SASEGT. Trimming removed 8 bases from V and 11 bases from J, with 16 bases in between. This CDR3 is built from 12 residues.

This clonotype appeared many times. An end of the junction differs from the germline gene, which may be a read error. The CDR3 DNA reads as TGTGCCAGCAGCCCCCAACAGACCCAGTACTTC. This gives the protein CASSPQQTQYF. The J gene is TRBJ2-5, the V gene TRBV2; D is unresolved. The CDR3 covers 11 residues. Germline V gene sequence: CDR1 SNHLY, CDR2 FYNNEI.

This clonotype was observed at least ten times. The rearrangement uses TRBV7-2 and TRBJ2-1, with 16 bases that match TRBD2. J was trimmed by 9 bases and V by 0 bases; bases with no gene match: 2. The CDR3 has 16 residues. Germline-derived CDR1 and CDR2 are SGHTA and FQGNSA. DNA of the CDR3: TGTGCCAGCAGCTTAGCGGGACTAGCGGGAGGGAGTGAGCAGTTCTTC. This gives the protein CASSLAGLAGGSEQFF.

The chain carries TRBV19 and TRBJ2-1, with TRBD2 as a possible D gene (5 bases). Trimming took off 7 bases at V and 4 bases at J, with 20 bases between the two ends. Germline loops: CDR1 LNHDA, CDR2 SQIVND (reference sequence). The CDR3 extends over 16 amino acids. As DNA, the CDR3 is TGTGCCAGTATTACCTTGACGCGGGTGCGATACAATGAGCAGTTCTTC. It yields the protein CASITLTRVRYNEQFF. The variable domain in full, completed from reference TRBV19 and TRBJ2-1, reads DGGITQSPKYLFRKEGQNVTLSCEQNLNHDAMYWYRQDPGQGLRLIYYSQIVNDFQKGDIAEGYSVSREKKESFPLTVTSAQKNPTAFYLCASITLTRVRYNEQFFGPGTRLTVL.

This clonotype was recorded at least ten times. This chain links TRBV4-3 with TRBJ2-5, with 13 bases matching TRBD2. Germline V gives CDR1 LGHNA, CDR2 YSLEER. With 7 bases clipped from V and 2 bases from J, the junction kept 10 bases outside the gene matches. The CDR3 length is 17 residues. CDR3 bases: TGCGCCAGCAACCGACCGGGACTAGCGGGAATACAAGAGACCCAGTACTTC. Amino acids: CASNRPGLAGIQETQYF.

This clonotype was recorded at least ten times. The rearrangement joins TRBV5-1 to TRBJ2-5; 9 bases are a match to TRBD2. The trim removed 2 bases at V and 1 base at J, leaving 3 bases unmatched. This CDR3 is 15 amino acids long. Germline V CDR1 and CDR2: SGHRS, YFSETQ. This CDR3 is CASSFLAGLQETQYF. The CDR3 DNA reads TGCGCCAGCAGCTTTCTAGCGGGACTCCAAGAGACCCAGTACTTC.

This clonotype was detected ten times or more. The rearrangement joins TRBV19 to TRBJ2-7; D might be TRBD1 (7 bases). CDR1 is LNHDA, CDR2 SQIVND, per germline (reference sequence). Trimming left V 3 bases short and J 1 base short, with 10 bases between. The CDR3 sequence is 14 residues long. The CDR3 protein is CASSIRGRSYEQYF. CDR3 sequence (DNA): TGTGCCAGTAGTATCAGGGGGAGGTCCTACGAGCAGTACTTC.

This clonotype was observed at least ten times. The V gene is TRBV7-9, the J gene TRBJ1-4; no firm D call. Germline V CDR1 and CDR2: SEHNR, FQNEAQ (reference sequence). CDR3 size: 15 residues. Trimming cost V 4 bases and J 6 bases, with 15 bases left between them. CDR3 protein: CASSSYSDGDEKLFF. CDR3 sequence (DNA): TGTGCCAGCAGCTCCTACAGCGATGGGGATGAAAAACTGTTTTTT.

To note about this clonotype: This may be a read error: a much more frequent sequence differs by one nucleotide. V is TRBV28 and J is TRBJ2-7; D is unresolved. The CDR3 loop spans 13 amino acids. Germline loops: CDR1 MDHEN, CDR2 SYDVKM. CDR3 in DNA: TGTGCCAGCAGCCTTCGGTCCATCGGCGAGCATTACTTC. It specifies CASSLRSIGEHYF.

This clonotype was observed a few times. The chain has TRBV2 and TRBJ2-7; the match to TRBD2 covers 9 bases. V gave up 7 bases and J gave up 3 bases; unmatched junction bases: 7. The CDR3 spans 14 residues. Germline V gives CDR1 SNHLY, CDR2 FYNNEI. CDR3 coding DNA: TGTGCCAGCAAGGCCGGGACTAGCAGCTACGAGCAGTACTTC. As protein: CASKAGTSSYEQYF.

This clonotype was picked up many times. V gene TRBV5-1 combines with J gene TRBJ1-1; possibly TRBD1 for D (5 bases). Deletions cut 4 bases from V and 3 bases from J, with 13 bases between. This CDR3 has 14 amino acids. Germline CDR1 reads SGHRS; CDR2 reads YFSETQ. CDR3 in amino acids: CASSHGADYTEAFF. The CDR3 DNA is TGCGCCAGCAGCCACGGGGCCGACTACACTGAAGCTTTCTTT.

This clonotype appeared many times. The chain combines TRBV7-8 with TRBJ1-1; unclear D gene. There are 13 residues in the CDR3. The germline CDR1 and CDR2 sequences are SGHVS and FQNEAQ. V was shortened by 3 bases and J by 1 base, with 6 bases between the two germline ends. DNA for the CDR3: TGTGCCAGCAGCTTCCCCGAGAACACTGAAGCTTTCTTT. It codes for CASSFPENTEAFF.